Each of the 5 T cell receptor beta chains below was sequenced from the same sample in a study of cytomegalovirus exposure and HLA in healthy donors. In the PCR, 60 Vbeta and 13 Jbeta primers were used. Sequencing used immunoSEQ multiplex PCR; TCRdb keeps in-frame clones, though not all of them. Of 140,000 to 150,000 clones in the sample, around 84% are singletons; the top ten hold approximately 2.7%. The sequenced material came from PBMCs. These receptors were obtained from a boy aged 2 to 10 in good health and CMV-seronegative.

The chain links TRBV25-1 to TRBJ1-2; weak D call: TRBD1 (6 bases). V gave up 6 bases and J gave up 5 bases, with 16 bases separating them. The germline V gene encodes CDR1 MGHDK and CDR2 SYGVNS. This CDR3 contains 14 residues. Written as DNA, the CDR3 is TGTGCCAGCAGCCAGGGGATTTCAATGTATGGCTACACCTTC. Translation gives CASSQGISMYGYTF.

The CDR3 here is CASSVPLTRLNTEAFF. In nucleotides, the CDR3 is TGTGCCAGCAGTGTTCCATTGACGAGGCTGAACACTGAAGCTTTCTTT. The chain links TRBV2 to TRBJ1-1; D call uncertain. CDR3 size: 16 residues. V lost 4 bases and J lost 0, with 15 bases in between. Germline values: CDR1 SNHLY, CDR2 FYNNEI.

This clone was detected only a few times. The genes are TRBV6-6 and TRBJ1-1; weak D call: TRBD1 (6 bases). Germline V gives CDR1 MNHNY, CDR2 SVGAGI (reference sequence). This CDR3 has 16 amino acids. Trimming cost V 6 bases and J 2 bases, with 19 bases left between them. Written as DNA, the CDR3 is TGTGCCAGCAGCACAGGGATGGGGGGGGACAACACTGAAGCTTTCTTT. The encoded protein is CASSTGMGGDNTEAFF.

The CDR3 loop is CASSLRRDRTGNTIYF. Written as DNA, the CDR3 is TGTGCCAGCAGCTTACGCCGGGACAGAACTGGAAACACCATATATTTT. This chain uses TRBV11-2 with TRBJ1-3; TRBD1 aligns across 7 bases. The CDR3 spans 16 residues. CDR1 is SGHAT and CDR2 is FQNNGV in the germline V gene. V trimming: 2 bases; J trimming: 2 bases; junction bases outside the gene matches: 6.

V is TRBV30 and J is TRBJ1-6; 7 nucleotides agree with TRBD1. V dropped 3 bases and J dropped 1; count of bases not matched to a gene: 6. The CDR3 totals 16 residues. The germline V gene encodes CDR1 GTSNPN and CDR2 SVGIG (reference sequence). In nucleotides, the CDR3 is TGTGCCTGGAGGGGGGCAGGGGGGTCCTATAATTCACCCCTCCACTTT. As protein: CAWRGAGGSYNSPLHF.